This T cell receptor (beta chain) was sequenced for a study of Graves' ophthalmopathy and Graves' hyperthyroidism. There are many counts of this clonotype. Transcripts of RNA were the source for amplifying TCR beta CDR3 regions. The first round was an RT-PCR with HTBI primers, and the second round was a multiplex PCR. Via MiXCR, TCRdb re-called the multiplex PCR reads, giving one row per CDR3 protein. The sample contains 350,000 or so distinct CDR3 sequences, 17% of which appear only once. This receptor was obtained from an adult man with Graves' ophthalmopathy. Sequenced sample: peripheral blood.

CDR3 DNA sequence: TGTGCCAGCAGCCAAGACGGATATGGCTACACCTTC. Translating it yields CASSQDGYGYTF. This rearrangement joins TRBV5-6 to TRBJ1-2; D gene ambiguous. CDR3 size: 12 residues. With 4 bases removed from V and 5 bases from J, the gap between germline ends came to 9 bases. CDR1 SGHDT and CDR2 YYEEEE come from the germline V gene.